The clone carrying this T cell receptor (beta chain) has just a few counts. Its antigen is not known. Compared with germline, one end of the junction differs, possibly owing to a read error. Using viral peptide pools, the ViraFEST assay grew out antigen-specific CD4+ T cells prior to sequencing. Culture lasted 10 days before CD4+ T cell isolation. From March to December 2020, the person had a SARS-CoV-2 infection that was confirmed by PCR. The germline gives CDR1 MNHEY, CDR2 SMNVEV (reference sequence). This CDR3 region has 9 residues. The sample comes from a study of vaccination effects on CD4 cells after COVID-19. Study-wide context: Either the BNT162b2 or mRNA-1273 vaccine was given to participants in two doses.

The table came from immunoSEQ multiplex PCR; TCRdb's copy has only in-frame clones and leaves some out. The sample holds 20,000 to 30,000 clones, approximately 69% seen once. Sequencing was performed on CD4+ T cells from PBMCs cultured with SARS-CoV-2 spike peptides, taken before COVID-19 vaccination. The chain links TRBV27 to TRBJ2-7; D possibly matches TRBD1 or TRBD2 (5 bases each). The source is a human donor who had a prior SARS-CoV-2 infection. The CDR3 nucleotides are TGTGCCAGCACCTCCCGGGACGCCTTC. As protein: CASTSRDAF.